These T cell receptor beta chains were read from a single sample in a study of T cell repertoires in cytomegalovirus infection. Antigens of these TCRs are unknown. TCRdb re-called the reads with MiXCR, one entry per CDR3 protein. In the table there are fewer than 1,000,000 distinct CDR3 sequences, approximately 30% of which are singletons. Material: cultured CD8+ T cells from PBMCs, obtained from culture after CMV antigen stimulation. These TCRs come from a human donor in good health (CMV status not recorded). Some clones in this sample may be carry-over from other donors' samples. Each CDR3 is given with its conserved first and last residue. The order of the fields is D gene, clone size, J gene, V gene, CDR3 protein, CDR3 DNA. D genes are given only for firm matches. Clone size is given for some rows only: seen once, a few or many times, or a class if the clone is expanded.

>TRBD2|NA|TRBJ2-1|TRBV14
CASRERGGAYNEQFF
TGTGCCAGCAGGGAGCGGGGGGGGGCCTACAATGAGCAGTTCTTC
>NA|NA|TRBJ1-2|TRBV6-2/TRBV6-3
CASSYEGGNDYTF
TGTGCCAGCAGTTACGAGGGTGGGAATGACTACACCTTC
>NA|NA|TRBJ1-2|TRBV27
CASSLGVTANYGYTF
TGTGCCAGCAGTTTAGGGGTGACGGCTAACTATGGCTACACCTTC
>NA|NA|TRBJ2-5|TRBV7-9
CASSFPTEYQETQYF
TGTGCCAGCAGCTTTCCGACAGAGTACCAAGAGACCCAGTACTTC
>NA|NA|TRBJ1-1|TRBV5-6
CASSLANVEAFF
TGTGCCAGCAGCTTGGCGAATGTAGAAGCTTTCTTT
>TRBD1|NA|TRBJ2-1|TRBV3-1
CASSQTGTGSKGEQFF
TGTGCCAGCAGCCAGACCGGGACAGGGTCTAAGGGCGAGCAGTTCTTC
>NA|NA|TRBJ2-3|TRBV4-1
CASSQDLGGITQYF
TGCGCCAGCAGCCAAGATCTGGGGGGAATCACGCAGTATTTT
>TRBD1|few|TRBJ2-5|TRBV7-6
CASSLLDRDEETQYF
TGTGCCAGCAGCCTCCTGGACAGGGATGAAGAGACCCAGTACTTC
>NA|NA|TRBJ1-3|TRBV12-3/TRBV12-4
CASSPDFGNTIYF
TGTGCCAGCAGCCCCGATTTTGGAAACACCATATATTTT
>TRBD1|once|TRBJ1-1|TRBV14
CASKQGASANTETFF
TGTGCCAGTAAACAGGGGGCCTCGGCAAACACTGAAACTTTCTTT
>NA|NA|TRBJ2-1|TRBV27
CASSFGLGGNSEQFF
TGTGCCAGCAGTTTCGGGCTAGGAGGTAATTCTGAGCAGTTCTTC
>NA|NA|TRBJ2-1|TRBV6-4
CASSDGWEHQQFF
TGTGCCAGCAGTGACGGTTGGGAACATCAGCAGTTCTTC
>NA|NA|TRBJ1-1|TRBV7-8
CASSSRSRVDTEAFF
TGTGCCAGCAGCTCCCGGTCCAGGGTCGACACTGAAGCTTTCTTT
>TRBD2|NA|TRBJ2-7|TRBV7-6
CASSLPGLDSYEQYF
TGTGCCAGCAGCCTTCCGGGACTAGACTCCTACGAGCAGTACTTC
>NA|NA|TRBJ2-1|TRBV12-3/TRBV12-4
CASRSRGAQGYNEQFF
TGTGCCAGCAGATCAAGGGGGGCCCAAGGGTACAATGAGCAGTTCTTC
>TRBD2|NA|TRBJ2-3|TRBV13
CASSLGGLTSTDTQYF
TGTGCCAGCAGCTTGGGGGGACTAACAAGCACAGATACGCAGTATTTT
>NA|NA|TRBJ1-1|TRBV6-5
CASSDQQSYDTEAFF
TGTGCCAGCAGTGACCAACAGAGCTATGACACTGAAGCTTTCTTT
>TRBD1|few|TRBJ2-5|TRBV2
CASSAGTGGETQYF
TGTGCCAGCAGTGCCGGGACAGGAGGAGAGACCCAGTACTTC
>NA|NA|TRBJ1-2|TRBV6-5
CASSYSEDYRGPAYYGYTF
TGTGCCAGCAGTTACTCCGAGGACTATAGGGGTCCTGCCTACTATGGCTACACCTTC
>TRBD2|NA|TRBJ2-1|TRBV9
CASRAGSSNEQFF
TGTGCCAGCAGAGCGGGGTCATCCAATGAGCAGTTCTTC
>NA|NA|TRBJ2-5|TRBV5-5
CASIPGSFGETQYF
TGTGCCAGCATTCCGGGGTCTTTTGGAGAGACCCAGTACTTC
>NA|NA|TRBJ1-5|TRBV5-5
CASSQGHGGRGTQHF
TGTGCCAGCAGCCAAGGACACGGCGGAAGGGGGACCCAGCATTTT
>NA|NA|TRBJ1-5|TRBV7-2
CANSFLNQPQHF
TGTGCCAACAGCTTCCTAAATCAGCCCCAGCATTTT
>NA|once|TRBJ2-1|TRBV29-1
CSVVEFEQFF
TGCAGCGTTGTAGAGTTTGAGCAGTTCTTC
>NA|NA|TRBJ1-5|TRBV10-3
CAISESKFSGSRVSQPQHF
TGTGCCATCAGTGAGTCGAAATTTTCTGGATCAAGGGTCAGTCAGCCCCAGCATTTT
>TRBD2|NA|TRBJ2-1|TRBV27
CASSLSRGGHNEQFF
TGTGCCAGCAGTTTATCCCGGGGGGGCCACAATGAGCAGTTCTTC
>NA|few|TRBJ2-1|TRBV20-1
CSARPTLASSYNEQFF
TGCAGTGCTAGACCCACACTAGCTTCTTCCTACAATGAGCAGTTCTTC
>NA|NA|TRBJ2-1|TRBV27
CASRHRGTPYNEQFF
TGTGCCAGCAGACACCGGGGGACTCCCTACAATGAGCAGTTCTTC
>NA|many|TRBJ1-5|TRBV7-8
CASSLGEAGYSNQPQHF
TGTGCCAGCAGCTTAGGTGAGGCAGGCTATAGCAATCAGCCCCAGCATTTT
>NA|once|TRBJ2-1|TRBV7-9
CASKSSSSYNEQFF
TGTGCTAGTAAGTCCTCAAGCTCCTACAATGAGCAGTTCTTC
>NA|NA|TRBJ2-1|TRBV6-1
CASSYQGSRNEQFF
TGTGCCAGCAGTTATCAGGGTTCCCGCAATGAGCAGTTCTTC
>TRBD1|NA|TRBJ2-1|TRBV27
CASSWGQAYNEQFF
TGTGCCAGCAGTTGGGGACAGGCCTACAATGAGCAGTTCTTC
>NA|many|TRBJ2-5|TRBV28
CASSPPGTQYF
TGTGCCAGCAGTCCCCCTGGAACCCAGTACTTC
>NA|NA|TRBJ1-3|TRBV6-1
CASSEAGTSSGNTIYF
TGTGCCAGCAGTGAAGCGGGGACAAGCTCTGGAAACACCATATATTTT
>TRBD2|NA|TRBJ2-2|TRBV29-1
CSVYGLAGGLNTGELFF
TGCAGCGTTTACGGACTAGCGGGGGGGCTGAACACCGGGGAGCTGTTTTTT
>NA|few|TRBJ2-5|TRBV6-2/TRBV6-3
CASTPGPGKTQYF
TGTGCCAGCACCCCAGGGCCCGGGAAGACCCAGTACTTC
>NA|NA|TRBJ1-5|TRBV6-5
CASRQGRVSNQPQHF
TGTGCCAGCAGGCAGGGTAGGGTTAGCAATCAGCCCCAGCATTTT
>NA|few|TRBJ1-2|TRBV7-8
CASRSDRNYGYTF
TGTGCCAGCAGATCGGACAGAAACTATGGCTACACCTTC
>TRBD1|NA|TRBJ1-1|TRBV4-1
CASSQDRGQLKF
TGCGCCAGCAGCCAAGATAGGGGACAGCTTAAATTT
>TRBD1|few|TRBJ1-2|TRBV6-5
CASSWEGARGYTF
TGTGCCAGCAGTTGGGAGGGGGCGCGTGGCTACACCTTC
>NA|NA|TRBJ2-4|TRBV6-1
CASEPDVRPKNIQYF
TGTGCCAGCGAACCGGACGTCCGTCCCAAAAACATTCAGTACTTC
>TRBD1|few|TRBJ2-7|TRBV29-1
CSVAGQVGLGEQYF
TGCAGCGTGGCCGGACAGGTTGGCCTGGGCGAGCAGTACTTC
>NA|NA|TRBJ2-7|TRBV5-5
CASSWALPYEQYF
TGTGCCAGCAGCTGGGCACTCCCCTACGAGCAGTACTTC
>TRBD1|once|TRBJ1-1|TRBV6-6
CASRITTGSRTEAFF
TGTGCCAGCAGGATAACGACAGGGTCCCGCACTGAAGCTTTCTTT
>NA|many|TRBJ1-5|TRBV4-2
CASSQDTLRQRNQPQHF
TGTGCCAGCAGCCAAGATACATTACGACAGCGGAATCAGCCCCAGCATTTT
>TRBD1|NA|TRBJ1-2|TRBV19
CASSPTGQGETF
TGTGCCAGTAGCCCCACGGGACAGGGCGAAACCTTC
>NA|many|TRBJ2-1|TRBV6-5
CASSYGYSYNEQFF
TGTGCCAGCAGTTACGGCTATTCCTACAATGAGCAGTTCTTC
>NA|few|TRBJ1-6|TRBV25-1
CASSITGYNSPLHF
TGTGCCAGCAGCATAACAGGATATAATTCACCCCTCCACTTT
>TRBD1|few|TRBJ2-7|TRBV7-2
CASSLDRADYEQYF
TGTGCCAGCAGCTTGGACAGGGCCGACTACGAGCAGTACTTC
>NA|NA|TRBJ1-4|TRBV27
CASSLYAGVGEKLFF
TGTGCCAGCAGTTTATATGCAGGGGTTGGTGAAAAACTGTTTTTT
>TRBD2|NA|TRBJ2-1|TRBV20-1
CSARVLGTSGGNNEQFF
TGCAGTGCTAGAGTTTTGGGGACTAGCGGGGGGAACAATGAGCAGTTCTTC
>TRBD1|NA|TRBJ1-2|TRBV10-3
CAIRDFFRDRGYGYTF
TGTGCCATCAGGGATTTTTTCCGGGACAGGGGCTATGGCTACACCTTC